These 17 T cell receptor beta chains were all obtained from the same sample, sequenced in a study of vaccination effects on CD4 cells after COVID-19. Between days 9 and 10 of culture, CD4+ T cells were separated out. What these receptors recognize is not known. Sequencing was performed with immunoSEQ multiplex PCR; in TCRdb, only in-frame clones are kept and a portion is missing. The repertoire includes tens of thousands of clones, more than 60% of them detected once, and roughly a quarter sits in the top ten. The sample in question was CD4+ T cells from PBMCs cultured without peptide, obtained before COVID-19 vaccination. The receptor set was obtained from a human donor who had a prior SARS-CoV-2 infection.

This chain uses TRBV27 with TRBJ2-7; 11 nucleotides line up with TRBD1. CDR3 length equals 13 residues. Germline CDR1 and CDR2: MNHEY and SMNVEV (reference sequence). J gave up 6 bases and V 6 bases, and 4 bases lay outside the gene matches. The CDR3 here is CASSLDRGPEQYF. The CDR3, as DNA: TGTGCCAGCAGCCTGGACAGGGGGCCCGAGCAGTACTTC.

The CDR3 loop reads CASSLVLGADTQYF. DNA for the CDR3: TGTGCCAGCAGCTTAGTTTTGGGGGCAGATACGCAGTATTTT. This rearrangement joins TRBV7-6 to TRBJ2-3; D may match TRBD1 or TRBD2 (5 bases each). The CDR3 consists of 14 residues. The V end lost 1 base, the J end lost 4 bases, and 9 bases lay between the germline ends. The germline CDR1 and CDR2 sequences are SGHVS and FNYEAQ.

The genes are TRBV20-1 and TRBJ2-7, with 15 bases aligning to TRBD2. Germline V gene sequence: CDR1 DFQATT, CDR2 SNEGSKA (reference sequence). V dropped 3 bases and J dropped 0; count of bases not matched to a gene: 9. The CDR3 spans 18 residues. As DNA, the CDR3 is TGCAGTGCTAGTCCGGGACTAGCGGGGGGCCGAGACTCCTACGAGCAGTACTTC. Its protein product is CSASPGLAGGRDSYEQYF.

This clone was observed a few times. This chain joins TRBV7-9 and TRBJ1-1; D is unresolved. The germline CDR1 and CDR2 sequences are SEHNR and FQNEAQ (reference sequence). Trimming took 11 bases from V and 3 from J, leaving 13 bases between them. The CDR3 has 12 amino acids. CDR3 protein: CAHSGVDTEAFF. For the CDR3, the DNA is TGTGCCCACTCCGGTGTAGACACTGAAGCTTTCTTT.

The chain has TRBV10-1 and TRBJ2-1; 11 bases map to TRBD2. Trimming at V came to 5 bases and at J to 2 bases, leaving 5 bases not matched to a gene. Germline values: CDR1 WNHNN, CDR2 SYGVQD (reference sequence). CDR3 length equals 16 residues. CDR3 DNA sequence: TGCGCCAGCAGTCAACTAGCGGGGGCTACCTACAATGAGCAGTTCTTC. Translation: CASSQLAGATYNEQFF.

The rearrangement links TRBV5-8 to TRBJ2-7; 7 bases fit TRBD1. The V gene's germline CDR1 is SGHTS and CDR2 YDEGEE. J gave up 4 bases and V 3 bases, and 7 bases lay outside the gene matches. The CDR3 contains 14 residues. The CDR3 DNA reads as TGTGCCAGCAGCTCGCGGGTACAGGGGTACGAGCAGTACTTC. It codes for CASSSRVQGYEQYF.

The chain employs TRBV6-2 or TRBV6-3 and TRBJ2-4, with 7 nucleotides matching TRBD1. The CDR3 contains 17 residues. CDR1 is MNHEY and CDR2 is SVGEGT in the germline V gene. Trimming at V came to 7 bases and at J to 3 bases, leaving 15 bases not matched to a gene. In DNA form, the CDR3 reads TGTGCCAGCACCCCACTACAGGGGAGTTTTGGCAAAAACATTCAGTACTTC. Its protein product is CASTPLQGSFGKNIQYF.

This clone was picked up many times. This chain joins TRBV7-9 and TRBJ1-2, with 7 bases that match TRBD1. CDR1 is SEHNR, CDR2 FQNEAQ, per germline (reference sequence). J lost 6 bases, V lost 8 bases, and 6 bases had no gene match. The CDR3 length is 12 residues. The CDR3 sequence: CASLGQGDGYTF. DNA for the CDR3: TGTGCCAGCTTAGGGCAGGGGGATGGCTACACCTTC. The variable domain in full, completed from reference TRBV7-9 and TRBJ1-2, reads DTGVSQNPRHKITKRGQNVTFRCDPISEHNRLYWYRQTLGQGPEFLTYFQNEAQLEKSRLLSDRFSAERPKGSFSTLEIQRTEQGDSAMYLCASLGQGDGYTFGSGTRLTVV.

This clone was counted a few times. The chain is built from TRBV2 and TRBJ2-5; TRBD2 agrees at 7 bases. CDR3 size: 14 residues. J gave up 5 bases and V 5 bases, and 8 bases lay outside the gene matches. The germline V gene has CDR1 SNHLY and CDR2 FYNNEI. In DNA form, the CDR3 reads TGTGCCAGCAGTCCCGGGACTAACATGGAGACCCAGTACTTC. It encodes CASSPGTNMETQYF.

V usage is TRBV29-1 and J usage is TRBJ2-3; D might be TRBD1 (6 bases). V was cut by 2 bases and J by 6 bases, with 24 bases left in between. This CDR3 is built from 17 residues. The V gene's germline CDR1 is SQVTM and CDR2 ANQGSEA. CDR3 loop: CSVERFRDTVRVDTQYF. CDR3 DNA sequence: TGCAGCGTTGAACGGTTTAGGGACACCGTCCGGGTTGATACGCAGTATTTT.

CDR3 coding DNA: TGCGCCAGCAGCTTCGGAGCGGGAGCCGGCCGGGGTGAGACCCAGTACTTC. Translated: CASSFGAGAGRGETQYF. The chain joins TRBV5-1 to TRBJ2-5; 8 bases align to TRBD2. Germline lookup yields CDR1 SGHRS and CDR2 YFSETQ. CDR3 length equals 17 residues. V was pared by 2 bases and J by 5 bases, with 14 bases of the junction left unmatched.

The gene calls are TRBV4-2 and TRBJ1-2; no reliable D call. Deletions cut 0 bases from V and 1 base from J, with 9 bases between. The CDR3 runs to 15 residues. Germline assignment: CDR1 LGHNA and CDR2 YNFKEQ. In DNA form, the CDR3 reads TGTGCCAGCAGCCAAGATGTCAGAAATAACTATGGCTACACCTTC. This codes for CASSQDVRNNYGYTF.

This chain connects TRBV5-1 to TRBJ2-7; 11 nucleotides align to TRBD2. V was clipped by 0 bases and J by 2 bases; unmatched bases: 1. Germline loops: CDR1 SGHRS, CDR2 YFSETQ. The CDR3 totals 15 residues. The CDR3 nucleotides read TGCGCCAGCAGCTTGGGACTAGCGGGACCCTACGAGCAGTACTTC. This translates into CASSLGLAGPYEQYF.

This chain uses TRBV11-3 with TRBJ1-3, with 7 bases aligning to TRBD1. The CDR3 consists of 13 residues. Germline V gives CDR1 SGHNT, CDR2 YENEEA. V shed 5 bases, J shed 4 bases, and the junction held 2 bases outside the gene matches. Here the CDR3 reads CASSPGQGNTIYF. Written as DNA, the CDR3 is TGTGCCAGCAGCCCGGGACAGGGAAACACCATATATTTT.

Only one count was recorded for this clone. The chain employs TRBV4-3 and TRBJ2-1, with D maybe TRBD2 (5 bases). The ends were cut back, 0 bases at V and 7 bases at J, with 13 bases in the middle. The CDR3 length is 15 residues. Germline V gene data show CDR1 as LGHNA and CDR2 as YSLEER. The CDR3 sequence: CASSQDALLGNEQFF. As DNA, the CDR3 is TGCGCCAGCAGCCAAGATGCCCTACTAGGAAATGAGCAGTTCTTC.

This sequence joins TRBV2 and TRBJ2-7; tentative D call: TRBD1 (6 bases). V was trimmed by 4 bases and J by 6 bases, leaving 22 bases between them. Per germline, CDR1 SNHLY and CDR2 FYNNEI. The CDR3 loop spans 16 amino acids. CDR3 region: CASSGGSNRVVGEQYF. CDR3 DNA sequence: TGTGCCAGCAGTGGGGGTTCGAACAGGGTGGTCGGCGAGCAGTACTTC.

This chain joins TRBV18 and TRBJ2-7, with 9 bases fitting TRBD2. Trimming at V came to 3 bases and at J to 4 bases, leaving 7 bases not matched to a gene. Per germline, CDR1 KGHSH and CDR2 LQKENI. The CDR3 is 15 amino acids. The CDR3 reads CASSPKLAGDYEQYF. CDR3 DNA: TGTGCCAGCTCACCTAAACTAGCGGGCGATTACGAGCAGTACTTC.